These 26 T cell receptor beta chains were sequenced from one sample in a study of early T cells in non-severe SARS-CoV-2 infection. TCRdb reanalysed the 5' RACE reads using MiXCR and keeps one entry per CDR3 protein. The table shows roughly 72,000 distinct CDR3 sequences, with more than 10% occurring only once. Sequencing was carried out using whole blood. Source of these receptors: an adult who was a healthcare worker with PCR-confirmed SARS-CoV-2 infection or an uninfected control (not recorded which).

This clonotype has a count of ten or more. The V and J genes are TRBV6-1 and TRBJ1-6; 7 bases match TRBD1. Germline V gene sequence: CDR1 MNHNS, CDR2 SASEGT. The CDR3 loop spans 15 amino acids. V gave up 7 bases and J gave up 0 bases; unmatched junction bases: 3. The DNA for the CDR3 is TGTGCCAGCATACAGGGGAACTCCTATAATTCACCCCTCCACTTT. Its protein product is CASIQGNSYNSPLHF.

The chain has TRBV6-1 and TRBJ1-2; D is ambiguous. The germline V and J ends were trimmed by 2 bases and 5 bases, with 9 bases remaining between them. The CDR3 is made up of 13 amino acids. Germline V lookup: CDR1 MNHNS, CDR2 SASEGT. CDR3 protein: CASSESLGYGYTF. The CDR3 coding sequence is TGTGCCAGCAGTGAATCGCTAGGGTATGGCTACACCTTC.

This clonotype was seen repeatedly, ten times or more. The V gene is TRBV2, the J gene TRBJ1-5; 7 nucleotides match TRBD1. J was trimmed by 4 bases and V by 4 bases; bases with no gene match: 1. This CDR3 region has 13 residues. Per germline, CDR1 SNHLY and CDR2 FYNNEI. The CDR3 sequence: CASSGQGNQPQHF. The DNA for the CDR3 is TGTGCCAGCAGTGGACAGGGAAATCAGCCCCAGCATTTT.

At least ten counts were recorded for this clonotype. The chain has TRBV28 and TRBJ2-5; 8 positions agree with TRBD1. The CDR3 sequence is 14 residues long. J was trimmed by 3 bases and V by 7 bases; bases with no gene match: 7. Germline V gene data show CDR1 as MDHEN and CDR2 as SYDVKM. The CDR3 sequence is CASNPQGGKETQYF. The CDR3 coding sequence is TGTGCCAGCAACCCACAGGGGGGAAAAGAGACCCAGTACTTC.

This chain joins TRBV19 and TRBJ2-5; D ambiguous. From germline, CDR1 is LNHDA and CDR2 SQIVND (reference sequence). This CDR3 has 14 amino acids. Trimming removed 5 bases at V and 6 bases at J, with 16 bases between. CDR3 amino acids: CASSSPGDWKTQYF. CDR3 DNA: TGTGCCAGTAGTTCCCCTGGGGATTGGAAGACCCAGTACTTC.

In its sample, this clonotype was seen a few times. The genes are TRBV6-2 or TRBV6-3 and TRBJ1-2; D is unclear. The V gene's germline CDR1 is MNHEY and CDR2 SVGEGT. V lost 5 bases, J lost 7 bases, and 14 bases lay in between. The CDR3 covers 13 residues. The CDR3 bases are TGTGCCAGCAGTCCGCAAGGGCTTGCTGGCTACACCTTC. Its translation: CASSPQGLAGYTF.

This clonotype occurred a few times. CDR3 amino acids: CASSETGSPLHF. As DNA, the CDR3 is TGTGCCAGCAGTGAAACAGGTTCACCCCTCCACTTT. The chain carries TRBV2 and TRBJ1-6; the D gene is possibly TRBD1 (5 bases). Trimming removed 2 bases from V and 9 bases from J, with 5 bases in between. This CDR3 spans 12 amino acids. Germline V lookup: CDR1 SNHLY, CDR2 FYNNEI.

Only a few counts were recorded for this clonotype. The chain uses TRBV3-1 and TRBJ1-5; the match to TRBD1 covers 7 bases. Germline CDR1 reads LGHDT; CDR2 reads YNNKEL (reference sequence). The CDR3 consists of 14 residues. V gave up 5 bases and J gave up 5 bases; unmatched junction bases: 6. CDR3 residues: CASSIGTEDQPQHF. CDR3 bases: TGTGCCAGCAGCATAGGGACAGAGGATCAGCCCCAGCATTTT. Filled out from reference TRBV3-1 and TRBJ1-5, the complete variable domain reads DTAVSQTPKYLVTQMGNDKSIKCEQNLGHDTMYWYKQDSKKFLKIMFSYNNKELIINETVPNRFSPKSPDKAHLNLHINSLELGDSAVYFCASSIGTEDQPQHFGDGTRLSIL.

The genes are TRBV7-6 and TRBJ2-7; the D gene is possibly TRBD2 (5 bases). Germline V gene lookup returns CDR1 SGHVS and CDR2 FNYEAQ. The germline V and J ends were trimmed by 4 bases and 5 bases, with 9 bases remaining between them. The CDR3 spans 12 residues. This CDR3 is CASSSVGDEQYF. CDR3 sequence (DNA): TGTGCCAGCAGCTCCGTCGGGGACGAGCAGTACTTC.

CDR3 residues: CSALDPQESLYGYTF. The CDR3 DNA is TGCAGCGCCCTGGATCCCCAAGAAAGCCTGTATGGCTACACCTTC. The chain employs TRBV29-1 and TRBJ1-2; D gene unclear. Germline V lookup: CDR1 SQVTM, CDR2 ANQGSEA. The length of the CDR3 is 15 residues. V shed 7 bases and J shed 5 bases, with 23 bases lying between them.

This clonotype was seen at least ten times. The chain links TRBV28 to TRBJ2-7; TRBD1 matches 8 bases. The V gene's germline CDR1 is MDHEN and CDR2 SYDVKM. This CDR3 has 14 amino acids. After removal of 6 bases from V and 4 bases from J, the junction contained 8 bases not matched to a gene. CDR3 residues: CASRHGQGPYEQYF. Written as DNA, the CDR3 is TGTGCCAGCAGACACGGACAGGGCCCTTACGAGCAGTACTTC.

This clonotype was found a few times. This chain links TRBV9 with TRBJ1-4; D is unresolved. The germline V gene encodes CDR1 SGDLS and CDR2 YYNGEE. The ends were cut back, 1 base at V and 7 bases at J, with 11 bases in the middle. The CDR3 contains 14 residues. As DNA, the CDR3 is TGTGCCAGCAGCGTAAACAGTGCATCTGAAAAACTGTTTTTT. This encodes CASSVNSASEKLFF.

This clonotype was recorded at least ten times. The gene calls are TRBV9 and TRBJ1-1, with a weak D call TRBD1 (5 bases). The CDR3 contains 13 residues. With 3 bases removed from V and 5 bases from J, the gap between germline ends came to 11 bases. The germline V gene encodes CDR1 SGDLS and CDR2 YYNGEE. CDR3 in amino acids: CASSAPRETEAFF. For the CDR3, the DNA is TGTGCCAGCAGCGCCCCCAGGGAAACTGAAGCTTTCTTT.

Only a few counts were recorded for this clonotype. The genes are TRBV28 and TRBJ1-5; D unresolved. Trimming took 3 bases from V and 4 from J, leaving 10 bases between them. From germline, CDR1 is MDHEN and CDR2 SYDVKM. There are 14 residues in the CDR3. DNA of the CDR3: TGTGCCAGCAGTTTGGTTGCGGGTAATCAGCCCCAGCATTTT. Translated, it gives CASSLVAGNQPQHF.

This clonotype was observed a handful of times. The chain carries TRBV7-9 and TRBJ2-7; D may be TRBD1 (6 bases). The CDR3 length is 14 residues. V was shortened by 5 bases and J by 5 bases, with 16 bases between the two germline ends. Germline assignment: CDR1 SEHNR and CDR2 FQNEAQ (reference sequence). CDR3 nucleotide sequence: TGTGCCAGCAGCCCCACTCAGGGGCTACACGAGCAGTACTTC. This sequence encodes CASSPTQGLHEQYF.

This clonotype turned up a few times. CDR3 DNA: TGTGCCTGGTCCGCCGTCGGGACAGGGGGACAGCCCCAGCATTTT. Amino acid sequence: CAWSAVGTGGQPQHF. J is TRBJ1-5 and V is TRBV30, with 11 positions matching TRBD1. This CDR3 has 15 residues. V shed 5 bases and J 7 bases; nucleotides not matched to a gene: 10. In germline, CDR1 is GTSNPN, CDR2 SVGIG (reference sequence).

This clonotype was recorded many times. CDR3 protein: CAISDGGAGANVLTF. CDR3 in DNA: TGTGCCATCAGTGACGGTGGTGCTGGGGCCAACGTCCTGACTTTC. The chain is built from TRBV10-3 and TRBJ2-6, with D hard to call. Trimming cost V 3 bases and J 2 bases, with 8 bases left between them. This CDR3 region has 15 residues. Germline CDR1 ENHRY, CDR2 SYGVKD.

This chain joins TRBV28 and TRBJ2-4; 7 bases are shared with TRBD1. The CDR3 contains 14 residues. Germline CDR1 MDHEN, CDR2 SYDVKM. V lost 5 bases and J lost 1; bases outside the gene matches: 2. The CDR3 DNA is TGTGCCAGCAGTACGACAGGGGCCAAAAACATTCAGTACTTC. The encoded protein is CASSTTGAKNIQYF.

As for this clonotype: Mismatch with germline at one junction end may stem from a read error. The chain links TRBV28 to TRBJ1-1; TRBD1 might be the D (5 bases). In germline, CDR1 is MDHEN, CDR2 SYDVKM. CDR3 length: 14 residues. CDR3 residues: CASSLIGTGTEVFF. CDR3 sequence (DNA): TGTGCCAGCAGTTTAATCGGGACGGGGACTGAAGTTTTCTTT.

This clonotype has just a few counts. The chain is built from TRBV18 and TRBJ2-4; D is ambiguous. This CDR3 is built from 16 residues. V was shortened by 10 bases and J by 4 bases, with 23 bases between the two germline ends. Germline V gene data show CDR1 as KGHSH and CDR2 as LQKENI. Here the CDR3 reads CATGGPRVGQKNIQYF. CDR3 DNA: TGTGCCACCGGTGGGCCTCGCGTTGGCCAAAAAAACATTCAGTACTTC. Looking up the rest from reference TRBV18 and TRBJ2-4 gives the full variable domain: NAGVMQNPRHLVRRRGQEARLRCSPMKGHSHVYWYRQLPEEGLKFMVYLQKENIIDESGMPKERFSAEFPKEGPSILRIQQVVRGDSAAYFCATGGPRVGQKNIQYFGAGTRLSVL.

At least ten counts were recorded for this clonotype. J is TRBJ1-6 and V is TRBV28; TRBD1 agrees at 7 bases. The V gene's germline CDR1 is MDHEN and CDR2 SYDVKM. V lost 6 bases and J lost 0; bases outside the gene matches: 8. The CDR3 length is 17 residues. The CDR3 DNA reads TGTGCCAGCAGCCTTGACAGGGTCACCTCCTATAATTCACCCCTCCACTTT. It yields the protein CASSLDRVTSYNSPLHF. Full variable domain (missing parts from reference TRBV28 and TRBJ1-6): DVKVTQSSRYLVKRTGEKVFLECVQDMDHENMFWYRQDPGLGLRLIYFSYDVKMKEKGDIPEGYSVSREKKERFSLILESASTNQTSMYLCASSLDRVTSYNSPLHFGNGTRLTVT.

This clonotype was detected only a few times. The CDR3 nucleotides read TGTGCCAGCAGCACCGGGGGGGAGCTGTTTTTT. Protein sequence: CASSTGGELFF. V and J are TRBV11-2 and TRBJ2-2; no definite D call. The CDR3 extends over 11 amino acids. Germline V lookup: CDR1 SGHAT, CDR2 FQNNGV. V lost 5 bases, J lost 8 bases, and 6 bases lay in between. Drawing the rest from reference TRBV11-2 and TRBJ2-2, the complete variable domain is EAGVAQSPRYKIIEKRQSVAFWCNPISGHATLYWYQQILGQGPKLLIQFQNNGVVDDSQLPKDRFSAERLKGVDSTLKIQPAKLEDSAVYLCASSTGGELFFGEGSRLTVL.

In this sample, this clonotype turned up once. This CDR3 is CAWTGTANNEQFF. CDR3 nucleotides: TGTGCCTGGACCGGGACAGCAAACAATGAGCAGTTCTTC. The chain is built from TRBV30 and TRBJ2-1; 7 bases are shared with TRBD1. The length of the CDR3 is 13 residues. After removal of 4 bases from V and 5 bases from J, the junction contained 5 bases not matched to a gene. The germline V gene encodes CDR1 GTSNPN and CDR2 SVGIG (reference sequence). Together with reference TRBV30 and TRBJ2-1, the CDR3 gives the full variable domain: SQTIHQWPATLVQPVGSPLSLECTVEGTSNPNLYWYRQAAGRGLQLLFYSVGIGQISSEVPQNLSASRPQDRQFILSSKKLLLSDSGFYLCAWTGTANNEQFFGPGTRLTVL.

This clonotype has a handful of counts. The V call is TRBV6-2 or TRBV6-3, the J call TRBJ1-6; possible D gene TRBD1, 5 bases. This CDR3 has 14 residues. The germline V and J ends were trimmed by 6 bases and 8 bases, with 14 bases remaining between them. Germline CDR1 reads MNHEY; CDR2 reads SVGEGT. CDR3 residues: CASSPTDSDSPLHF. Written as DNA, the CDR3 is TGTGCCAGCAGCCCGACAGACTCGGATTCACCCCTCCACTTT.

V gene TRBV6-2 or TRBV6-3 combines with J gene TRBJ2-1; tentative D call: TRBD2 (6 bases). V lost 5 bases and J 9 bases, leaving 23 bases between the germline ends. The CDR3 has 16 amino acids. CDR1 is MNHEY and CDR2 is SVGEGT in the germline V gene. The CDR3 spells CASSPRGWDSAAEQFF. In nucleotides, the CDR3 is TGTGCCAGCAGTCCCCGGGGTTGGGACTCCGCTGCTGAGCAGTTCTTC.

This clonotype occurred many times. V gene TRBV11-2 combines with J gene TRBJ2-1, with D hard to call. Germline-derived CDR1 and CDR2 are SGHAT and FQNNGV. Trimming left V 0 bases short and J 8 bases short, with 5 bases between. This CDR3 comprises 12 residues. The CDR3 DNA reads TGTGCCAGCAGCTTAGATACCGATGAGCAGTTCTTC. This codes for CASSLDTDEQFF.